The rows below give T cell receptor beta chains drawn from one sample of a study of cytotoxic CD8 clonotypes in ibrutinib-treated CLL. Profiled with immunoSEQ multiplex PCR; TCRdb holds only in-frame clones, not every one. The sample carries about 160,000 clones, 70% to 85% recorded once. The sample in question was PBMCs, obtained after 12 months of ibrutinib treatment. These receptors were obtained from a human donor with chronic lymphocytic leukemia. CDR3s include the opening cysteine and the closing phenylalanine or tryptophan. Each record gives: D gene, V gene, J gene, clone size, CDR3 protein, CDR3 DNA. D genes are given only for firm matches. Expanded clones are given a class, and other clones once, few, many or no size at all.

.	TRBV19	TRBJ2-2	.	CASRTTNTGELFF	TGTGCCAGTAGGACTACAAACACCGGGGAGCTGTTTTTT
TRBD2	TRBV5-3	TRBJ2-1	.	CARSLRLASGGASFNNEQFF	TGTGCCAGAAGCCTCCGCCTCGCTAGCGGGGGGGCCTCCTTCAACAATGAGCAGTTCTTC
.	TRBV19	TRBJ1-1	.	CASRISGLGNTEAFF	TGTGCCAGTAGAATATCAGGGCTGGGGAACACTGAAGCTTTCTTT
TRBD2	TRBV27	TRBJ2-5	.	CASSSLGTRGETQYF	TGTGCCAGCAGCTCCTTAGGGACTAGAGGAGAGACCCAGTACTTC
.	TRBV11-1	TRBJ1-2	.	CASSRSLGQNYGYTF	TGTGCCAGCAGCCGTAGCCTCGGACAGAACTATGGCTACACCTTC
.	TRBV28	TRBJ2-1	.	CASTLERGASNEQFF	TGTGCCAGCACCCTTGAGAGGGGCGCTTCTAATGAGCAGTTCTTC
TRBD1	TRBV30	TRBJ1-6	.	CAWRDRGRNSPLHF	TGTGCCTGGCGGGACAGGGGACGTAATTCACCCCTCCACTTT
.	TRBV20-1	TRBJ1-1	once	CSAQDSRAFF	TGCAGTGCTCAGGACAGTCGAGCTTTCTTT
.	TRBV7-9	TRBJ2-7	.	CASSFLGGSYEQYF	TGTGCCAGCAGCTTCCTGGGAGGTAGCTACGAGCAGTACTTC
.	TRBV28	TRBJ1-1	.	CASSVTGYRTEAFF	TGTGCCAGCAGTGTTACAGGGTATCGCACTGAAGCTTTCTTT
TRBD1	TRBV30	TRBJ2-7	.	CAWSGRDRGLGEQYF	TGTGCCTGGAGTGGGAGGGACAGGGGGTTGGGAGAGCAGTACTTC
TRBD1	TRBV28	TRBJ1-1	.	CASRLTGAPEAFF	TGTGCCAGCAGGTTGACAGGGGCCCCTGAGGCTTTCTTT
.	TRBV29-1	TRBJ2-3	.	CSVPGWPRTDTQYF	TGCAGCGTCCCGGGGTGGCCGCGCACAGATACGCAGTATTTT
TRBD1	TRBV7-8	TRBJ1-2	.	CASSVTNRGRDGYTF	TGTGCCAGCAGCGTGACCAACAGGGGAAGGGATGGCTACACCTTC
.	TRBV5-8	TRBJ1-5	.	CASSSGQHSNQPQHF	TGTGCCAGCAGCTCGGGGCAGCATAGCAATCAGCCCCAGCATTTT
.	TRBV19	TRBJ2-1	.	CASSTARGVTPYNEQFF	TGTGCCAGTAGTACCGCTAGGGGGGTCACCCCGTACAATGAGCAGTTCTTC
TRBD2	TRBV4-1	TRBJ2-7	.	CASSQAGTSESYEQYF	TGCGCCAGCAGCCAAGCCGGGACTAGCGAGTCTTACGAGCAGTACTTC